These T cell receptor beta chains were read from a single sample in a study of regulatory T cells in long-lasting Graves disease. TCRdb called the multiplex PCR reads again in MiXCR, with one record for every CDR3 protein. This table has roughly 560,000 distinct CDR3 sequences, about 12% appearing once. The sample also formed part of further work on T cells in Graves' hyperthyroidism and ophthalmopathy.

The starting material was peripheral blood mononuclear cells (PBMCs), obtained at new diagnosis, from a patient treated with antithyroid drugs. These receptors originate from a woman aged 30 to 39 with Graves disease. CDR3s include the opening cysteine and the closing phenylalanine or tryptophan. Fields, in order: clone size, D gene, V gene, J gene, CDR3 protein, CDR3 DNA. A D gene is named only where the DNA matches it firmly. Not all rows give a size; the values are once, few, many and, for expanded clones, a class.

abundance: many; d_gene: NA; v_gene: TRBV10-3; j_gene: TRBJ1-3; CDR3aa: CAARTSSSGNTIYF; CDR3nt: TGTGCCGCACGGACGTCGAGCTCTGGAAACACCATATATTTT
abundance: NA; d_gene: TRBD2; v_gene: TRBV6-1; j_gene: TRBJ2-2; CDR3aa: CASGSGRAAGELFF; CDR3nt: TGTGCCAGCGGTAGCGGGAGGGCCGCCGGGGAGCTGTTTTTT
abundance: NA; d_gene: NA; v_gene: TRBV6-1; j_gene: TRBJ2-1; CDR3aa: CASSSSTPVEQFF; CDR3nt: TGTGCCAGCAGCTCATCTACTCCGGTAGAGCAGTTCTTC
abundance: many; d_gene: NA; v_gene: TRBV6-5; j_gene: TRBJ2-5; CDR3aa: CASSYRGFMGETQYF; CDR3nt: TGTGCCAGCAGTTACCGGGGGTTTATGGGAGAGACCCAGTACTTC
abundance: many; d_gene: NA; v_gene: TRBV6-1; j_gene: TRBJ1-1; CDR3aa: CASSEEWAGSLLRAFF; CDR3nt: TGTGCCAGCAGTGAAGAGTGGGCAGGGAGTTTATTGAGAGCTTTCTTT
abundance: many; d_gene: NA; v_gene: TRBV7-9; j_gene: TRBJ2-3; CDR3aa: CASSSSTDTQYF; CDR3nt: TGTGCCAGCAGCTCTAGCACAGATACGCAGTATTTT
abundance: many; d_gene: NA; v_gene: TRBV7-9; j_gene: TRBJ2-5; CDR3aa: CASSQRPGETQYF; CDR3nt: TGTGCCAGCAGTCAAAGACCCGGAGAGACCCAGTACTTC
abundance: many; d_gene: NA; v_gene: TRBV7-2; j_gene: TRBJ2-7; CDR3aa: CASSLDKTGQRYF; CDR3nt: TGTGCCAGCAGCTTAGACAAGACGGGCCAGCGGTACTTC
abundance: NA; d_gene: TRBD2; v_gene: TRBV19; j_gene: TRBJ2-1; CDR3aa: CASSRPSSGRAPYNEQFF; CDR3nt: TGTGCCAGTAGTAGACCTAGTAGCGGGAGGGCCCCCTACAATGAGCAGTTCTTC
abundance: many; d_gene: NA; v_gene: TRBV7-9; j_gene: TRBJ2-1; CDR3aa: CASSKGTASYNEQFF; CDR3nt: TGTGCCAGCAGCAAAGGGACTGCCTCCTACAATGAGCAGTTCTTC
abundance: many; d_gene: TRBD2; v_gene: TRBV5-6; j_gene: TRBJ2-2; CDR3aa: CASIRTSGSTGELFF; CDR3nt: TGTGCCAGTATACGGACTAGCGGCTCAACCGGGGAGCTGTTTTTT